A single sample is the source of the 30 T cell receptor beta chains below, sequenced in a study of Ad26.COV2.S vaccination and SARS-CoV-2 variants. Produced via immunoSEQ multiplex PCR; TCRdb's table is partial and in-frame only. The table has about 390,000 clones, about nine tenths seen once. Treatment described: approximately 18 received Ad26.COV2.S at low or high dose, single or two shots; 5 received placebo; per-sample allocation not given. The samples were gathered on day 63 after the first injection of vaccine or placebo. Sequencing used peripheral blood, obtained in a trial of Ad26.COV2.S vaccine versus placebo. These receptors were collected from a person aged 18 to 65 who received the Ad26.COV2.S COVID-19 vaccine or a placebo.

The chain is built from TRBV3-1 (or the pseudogene TRBV3-2) and TRBJ2-2, with TRBD1 matching over 7 bases. The CDR3 runs to 14 residues. The germline V gene has CDR1 LGHDT and CDR2 YNNKEL (reference sequence). V shed 6 bases and J 7 bases; nucleotides not matched to a gene: 8. The CDR3 loop reads CASRDRTLGGELFF. The DNA for the CDR3 is TGTGCCAGCAGGGACAGGACGCTCGGCGGGGAGCTGTTTTTT.

The rearrangement links TRBV7-9 to TRBJ1-1; unclear D gene. From germline, CDR1 is SEHNR and CDR2 FQNEAQ (reference sequence). The CDR3 is 14 amino acids. The V and J ends lost 5 bases and 4 bases respectively, with 14 bases between them. The CDR3 protein is CASSVTREGTEAFF. CDR3 nucleotide sequence: TGTGCCAGCAGCGTTACTCGGGAAGGCACTGAAGCTTTCTTT.

The chain joins TRBV4-3 to TRBJ2-1, with TRBD1 matching over 11 bases. CDR3 length: 16 amino acids. CDR1 LGHNA and CDR2 YSLEER come from the germline V gene. With V trimmed by 5 bases and J by 7 bases, 10 bases remained unmatched. The CDR3: CASSNVGGQGVNEQFF. The CDR3 DNA sequence: TGCGCCAGCAGCAACGTGGGGGGACAGGGGGTGAATGAGCAGTTCTTC.

The J gene is TRBJ1-2, the V gene TRBV6-1; D is possibly TRBD1 (6 bases). Germline CDR1 MNHNS, CDR2 SASEGT. The CDR3 runs to 14 residues. Trimming shortened V by 5 bases and J by 8 bases, and 18 bases separated the two germline ends. In DNA form, the CDR3 reads TGTGCCAGCAGTTCAGCGGGGGGCTTAAAGGGCTACACCTTC. Its translation is CASSSAGGLKGYTF.

The chain links TRBV11-2 to TRBJ2-7, with D tentatively TRBD1 (6 bases). CDR3 length: 14 amino acids. The germline CDR1 and CDR2 sequences are SGHAT and FQNNGV. The germline V and J ends were trimmed by 2 bases and 6 bases, with 14 bases remaining between them. The CDR3 nucleotides read TGTGCCAGCAGCTTACTAAGTAAGGGGGTCGAGCAGTACTTC. This codes for CASSLLSKGVEQYF.

This sequence joins TRBV7-9 and TRBJ1-4; weak D call: TRBD1 (6 bases). The CDR3 is 16 residues long. Per germline, CDR1 SEHNR and CDR2 FQNEAQ (reference sequence). V lost 5 bases to trimming and J lost 0 bases, with 13 bases between them. The CDR3: CASSHWGRSTNEKLFF. The CDR3 nucleotides are TGTGCCAGCAGCCATTGGGGGCGTTCAACTAATGAAAAACTGTTTTTT.

This sequence joins TRBV5-6 and TRBJ1-6, with D hard to call. V was clipped by 2 bases and J by 7 bases, with 13 bases between them. CDR1 and CDR2 from the germline V gene are SGHDT and YYEEEE. The CDR3 is made up of 15 amino acids. Here the CDR3 reads CASSFRTGLNSPLHF. The CDR3 DNA follows: TGTGCCAGCAGCTTCCGGACCGGCCTGAATTCACCCCTCCACTTT.

The chain carries TRBV10-3 and TRBJ1-3; 9 bases line up with TRBD1. Germline V gene sequence: CDR1 ENHRY, CDR2 SYGVKD. V shed 1 base, J shed 3 bases, and the junction held 7 bases outside the gene matches. CDR3 length equals 17 residues. Written as DNA, the CDR3 is TGTGCCATCAGTGAGTACAGGGGGCTAGTCGATGGAAACACCATATATTTT. As protein: CAISEYRGLVDGNTIYF.

The rearrangement uses TRBV5-4 and TRBJ2-6; D is unclear. From germline, CDR1 is SGHNT and CDR2 YYREEE (reference sequence). The CDR3 runs 15 residues. V lost 1 base, J lost 4 bases, and 9 bases lay in between. CDR3 loop: CASSLWARGANVLTF. The CDR3, as DNA: TGTGCCAGCAGCTTGTGGGCGCGGGGGGCCAACGTCCTGACTTTC.

The chain couples TRBV2 to TRBJ2-1; TRBD1 is a possible D gene (6 bases). CDR1 is SNHLY, CDR2 FYNNEI, per germline. With 7 bases removed from V and 3 bases from J, the gap between germline ends came to 16 bases. The CDR3 sequence is 15 residues long. The CDR3 loop reads CASKLSRGYYNEQFF. CDR3 DNA: TGTGCCAGCAAGCTTAGTAGGGGGTACTACAATGAGCAGTTCTTC.

This chain connects TRBV7-8 to TRBJ1-4, with D perhaps TRBD1 (5 bases). The CDR3 is made up of 16 amino acids. Germline-derived CDR1 and CDR2 are SGHVS and FQNEAQ. The V and J ends lost 5 bases and 8 bases respectively, with 21 bases between them. DNA for the CDR3: TGTGCCAGCAGCCTCCGGCCCCTAGGGGTACGGGAAAAACTGTTTTTT. The encoded protein is CASSLRPLGVREKLFF.

The rearrangement joins TRBV12-3 or TRBV12-4 to TRBJ2-1; D is unclear. Trimming took off 6 bases at V and 5 bases at J, with 5 bases between the two ends. CDR3 length: 11 residues. DNA for the CDR3: TGTGCCAGCAGGATGGACAATGAGCAGTTCTTC. Translated: CASRMDNEQFF.

The V gene is TRBV6-5, the J gene TRBJ1-2, with 8 bases identical to TRBD1. V was clipped by 1 base and J by 4 bases; unmatched bases: 2. The germline CDR1 and CDR2 sequences are MNHEY and SVGAGI. This CDR3 has 14 residues. The CDR3 loop is CASSYLGTGYGYTF. DNA for the CDR3: TGTGCCAGCAGTTACTTAGGGACAGGCTATGGCTACACCTTC.

The chain combines TRBV2 with TRBJ2-7; TRBD1 matches 8 bases. V trimming: 8 bases; J trimming: 2 bases; junction bases outside the gene matches: 2. The CDR3 has 12 amino acids. Germline V gene sequence: CDR1 SNHLY, CDR2 FYNNEI. This CDR3 reads CASGQGAYEQYF. In nucleotides, the CDR3 is TGTGCCAGCGGACAGGGAGCCTACGAGCAGTACTTC.

The genes are TRBV11-2 and TRBJ1-4; TRBD1 aligns across 9 bases. The germline gives CDR1 SGHAT, CDR2 FQNNGV. With V trimmed by 5 bases and J by 8 bases, 9 bases remained unmatched. CDR3 length equals 15 residues. The CDR3: CASSLMTGGREKLFF. Written as DNA, the CDR3 is TGTGCCAGCAGCCTCATGACAGGGGGAAGGGAAAAACTGTTTTTT. Drawing the rest from reference TRBV11-2 and TRBJ1-4, the complete variable domain is EAGVAQSPRYKIIEKRQSVAFWCNPISGHATLYWYQQILGQGPKLLIQFQNNGVVDDSQLPKDRFSAERLKGVDSTLKIQPAKLEDSAVYLCASSLMTGGREKLFFGSGTQLSVL.

CDR3 bases: TGTGCCAGCAGCCAAACAGGGGGACCTGGAAACACCATATATTTT. This sequence encodes CASSQTGGPGNTIYF. The V and J genes are TRBV3-1 (or the pseudogene TRBV3-2) and TRBJ1-3, with TRBD1 matching over 8 bases. Germline loops: CDR1 LGHDT, CDR2 YNNKEL (reference sequence). The CDR3 is 15 residues long. V lost 2 bases and J lost 2; bases outside the gene matches: 2.

The chain uses TRBV9 and TRBJ2-3, with D perhaps given as TRBD1 or TRBD2 (5 bases each). Per germline, CDR1 SGDLS and CDR2 YYNGEE. The CDR3 length is 16 residues. Trimming pared 0 bases from V and 0 bases from J, leaving 11 bases between. CDR3 loop: CASSVGGWGSTDTQYF. The CDR3, as DNA: TGTGCCAGCAGCGTAGGGGGTTGGGGGAGCACAGATACGCAGTATTTT.

This clone was counted once. The chain couples TRBV6-5 to TRBJ2-7, with D perhaps matching TRBD2 (7 bases). CDR3 length equals 12 residues. Trimming stripped 2 bases from V and 6 bases from J, with 8 bases between. Germline assignment: CDR1 MNHEY and CDR2 SVGAGI. CDR3 loop: CASSYRGGEQYF. As DNA, the CDR3 is TGTGCCAGCAGTTACAGGGGGGGCGAGCAGTACTTC.

About this clone itself: Other DNA sequences in the sample encode the same CDR3. The rearrangement joins TRBV6-5 to TRBJ2-3; D not resolved. The V gene lost 2 bases and the J gene lost 1 base, with 7 bases spanning the gap. The germline gives CDR1 MNHEY, CDR2 SVGAGI. The CDR3 length is 14 residues. CDR3 loop: CASSYSLGTDTQYF. The CDR3 DNA is TGTGCCAGCAGTTACAGTCTCGGCACAGATACGCAGTATTTT.

The chain couples TRBV24-1 to TRBJ2-5; no reliable D call. The CDR3 consists of 12 residues. V lost 3 bases and J lost 7, with 8 bases in between. Germline CDR1 KGHDR, CDR2 SFDVKD. CDR3 region: CATSDLGGTQYF. CDR3 bases: TGTGCCACCAGTGATCTGGGCGGGACCCAGTACTTC.

This chain connects TRBV4-3 to TRBJ2-6; D is unclear. Trimming stripped 5 bases from V and 3 bases from J, with 8 bases between. The CDR3 is 14 amino acids. Germline V gene lookup returns CDR1 LGHNA and CDR2 YSLEER. This chain's CDR3 is CASSNYGGANVLTF. CDR3 bases: TGCGCCAGCAGCAACTACGGTGGGGCCAACGTCCTGACTTTC.

The V and J genes are TRBV19 and TRBJ2-7; maybe TRBD2 (6 bases). The CDR3 has 12 amino acids. V was cut by 5 bases and J by 5 bases, with 10 bases left in between. CDR1 is LNHDA and CDR2 is SQIVND in the germline V gene (reference sequence). CDR3 loop: CASSQGGHEQYF. For the CDR3, the DNA is TGTGCCAGTAGTCAGGGAGGCCACGAGCAGTACTTC. Full variable domain (remainder filled in from reference TRBV19 and TRBJ2-7): DGGITQSPKYLFRKEGQNVTLSCEQNLNHDAMYWYRQDPGQGLRLIYYSQIVNDFQKGDIAEGYSVSREKKESFPLTVTSAQKNPTAFYLCASSQGGHEQYFGPGTRLTVT.

Only a few counts were recorded for this clone. The chain combines TRBV4-1 with TRBJ1-6, with D hard to call. V dropped 3 bases and J dropped 4 bases, with 16 bases sitting between them. This CDR3 comprises 17 residues. Germline loops: CDR1 MGHRA, CDR2 YSYEKL. The DNA for the CDR3 is TGCGCCAGCAGCCAGGCCCCATACCCAGCTTATAATTCACCCCTCCACTTT. Protein sequence: CASSQAPYPAYNSPLHF.

The V gene is TRBV5-4, the J gene TRBJ2-1; D is possibly TRBD1 or TRBD2 (6 bases each). Trimming pared 4 bases from V and 0 bases from J, leaving 14 bases between. Germline V gene sequence: CDR1 SGHNT, CDR2 YYREEE (reference sequence). This CDR3 comprises 16 residues. In DNA, the CDR3 is TGTGCCAGCAGCCCCGAACAGGGAGGCTCCTACAATGAGCAGTTCTTC. The encoded protein is CASSPEQGGSYNEQFF.

The V gene is TRBV5-4, the J gene TRBJ2-5; 8 bases map to TRBD2. CDR1 and CDR2 from the germline V gene are SGHNT and YYREEE (reference sequence). With 3 bases clipped from V and 6 bases from J, the junction kept 10 bases outside the gene matches. This CDR3 contains 15 residues. CDR3 nucleotide sequence: TGTGCCAGCAGCTCTTCCCCGGGACTAGACCAGACCCAGTACTTC. Protein: CASSSSPGLDQTQYF.

The CDR3 nucleotides read TGTGCCAGCAGCACATCGGAGGCCTACAATGAGCAGTTCTTC. Its translation is CASSTSEAYNEQFF. The chain recombines TRBV7-2 with TRBJ2-1; possibly TRBD2 for D (5 bases). CDR1 and CDR2 from the germline V gene are SGHTA and FQGNSA. CDR3 length: 14 residues. Trimming stripped 5 bases from V and 2 bases from J, with 10 bases between.

The chain combines TRBV6-4 with TRBJ1-6; D is undetermined. This CDR3 comprises 12 residues. Germline assignment: CDR1 MRHNA and CDR2 SNTAGT. V gave up 10 bases and J gave up 7 bases, with 11 bases separating them. The CDR3 region is CATHQENSPLHF. For the CDR3, the DNA is TGTGCCACCCATCAGGAGAATTCACCCCTCCACTTT.

For this clone: Mismatch with germline at one junction end may stem from a read error. CDR3 sequence reads: CASSLGQTSYDEQFF. CDR3 DNA sequence: TGCGCCAGCAGCTTAGGGCAGACGTCCTACGATGAGCAGTTCTTC. This chain joins TRBV5-1 and TRBJ2-1, with no clear D. From germline, CDR1 is SGHRS and CDR2 YFSETQ. This CDR3 contains 15 residues.

The chain has TRBV30 and TRBJ2-3; no firm D call. CDR1 and CDR2 from the germline V gene are GTSNPN and SVGIG (reference sequence). The length of the CDR3 is 15 residues. V lost 0 bases and J 2 bases, leaving 12 bases between the germline ends. CDR3 sequence reads: CAWSVLGGHTDTQYF. CDR3 sequence (DNA): TGTGCCTGGAGTGTACTGGGTGGCCACACAGATACGCAGTATTTT. Full variable domain (outside the CDR3, taken from reference TRBV30 and TRBJ2-3): SQTIHQWPATLVQPVGSPLSLECTVEGTSNPNLYWYRQAAGRGLQLLFYSVGIGQISSEVPQNLSASRPQDRQFILSSKKLLLSDSGFYLCAWSVLGGHTDTQYFGPGTRLTVL.

The CDR3 region is CASSRGTGVGRETQYF. The CDR3 region has the DNA TGTGCCAGCAGCCGAGGAACAGGGGTTGGGCGAGAGACCCAGTACTTC. The V and J genes are TRBV3-1 (or the pseudogene TRBV3-2) and TRBJ2-5; TRBD1 aligns across 7 bases. Unmatched junction bases numbered 12, after V lost 4 bases and J lost 4 bases. Germline CDR1 is LGHDT and CDR2 is YNNKEL (reference sequence). The CDR3 spans 16 residues.